This TCR beta chain was sequenced in a study of shared clonotypes between healthy human individuals. Germline V gene sequence: CDR1 SGHVS, CDR2 FNYEAQ. This CDR3 comprises 14 residues. V was trimmed by 4 bases and J by 3 bases, leaving 11 bases between them. This table comes from immunoSEQ multiplex PCR, and its TCRdb copy is limited to in-frame clones, with some not included. The table lists a few million clones, about 94% of them singletons. This chain connects TRBV7-6 to TRBJ2-3; D is possibly TRBD1 (6 bases). This receptor was taken from a man in his late teens or twenties in good health. What was sequenced was naive CD4+ T cells sorted from blood. The subset was: CD45RA+ positively selected. CDR3 nucleotide sequence: TGTGCCAGCAGCTCCGGACAGCCGACAGATACGCAGTATTTT. This codes for CASSSGQPTDTQYF.